This entry lists 22 T cell receptor beta chains sequenced from one sample in a study of identical twins. TCRdb reprocessed the 5' RACE reads via MiXCR and lists one record per CDR3 protein. This table has about 1.7 million distinct CDR3 sequences, 25% to 35% appearing once. The sequenced sample consisted of cord blood. The receptors originated from a newborn girl in good health.

This clonotype was found a few times. A junction end diverges from the germline sequence, so it may reflect a read error. This chain uses TRBV28 with TRBJ2-3; 7 bases agree with TRBD2. Germline loops: CDR1 MDHEN, CDR2 SYDVKM. This CDR3 contains 15 residues. For the CDR3, the DNA is TGTGCCAGCAGTTTACCCTTGACTAGCAAAGATACGCAGTATTTT. Amino acid sequence: CASSLPLTSKDTQYF.

In its sample, this clonotype was seen a few times. The J gene is TRBJ2-7, the V gene TRBV6-1, with TRBD2 identical over 15 bases. Losses at the gene ends were 6 bases for V and 0 bases for J; bases not matched to a gene: 6. The CDR3 consists of 17 residues. CDR1 is MNHNS, CDR2 SASEGT, per germline. Here the CDR3 reads CASSSGLAGGISYEQYF. CDR3 coding DNA: TGTGCCAGCAGCTCCGGACTAGCGGGGGGGATCTCCTACGAGCAGTACTTC.

This clonotype was observed at least ten times. This chain joins TRBV5-1 and TRBJ2-3, with D tentatively TRBD2 (6 bases). CDR3 length equals 14 residues. V lost 0 bases and J lost 4, with 9 bases in between. Germline V lookup: CDR1 SGHRS, CDR2 YFSETQ. The CDR3 DNA reads as TGCGCCAGCAGCTTGGGACTAGAGGCAGATACGCAGTATTTT. Its protein product is CASSLGLEADTQYF.

This chain links TRBV7-9 with TRBJ2-1; 8 bases agree with TRBD2. The V gene's germline CDR1 is SEHNR and CDR2 FQNEAQ (reference sequence). The length of the CDR3 is 15 residues. The V segment lost 2 bases and the J segment 5 bases; nucleotides outside the gene matches: 5. The CDR3 spells CASSLSGGPHNEQFF. DNA for the CDR3: TGTGCCAGCAGCTTATCGGGGGGGCCCCACAATGAGCAGTTCTTC.

This clonotype was counted between two and nine times. The chain joins TRBV6-1 to TRBJ2-7, with TRBD2 identical over 10 bases. The trim removed 1 base at V and 2 bases at J, leaving 5 bases unmatched. CDR3 size: 16 residues. Germline loops: CDR1 MNHNS, CDR2 SASEGT. For the CDR3, the DNA is TGTGCCAGCAGTGAAGTAGCGGGGGGTCCAGCCTACGAGCAGTACTTC. Amino acid sequence: CASSEVAGGPAYEQYF.

This clonotype was seen repeatedly, ten times or more. The chain employs TRBV7-2 and TRBJ2-4, with D hard to call. The germline V and J ends were trimmed by 5 bases and 0 bases, with 14 bases remaining between them. CDR1 is SGHTA, CDR2 FQGNSA, per germline. The CDR3 runs to 16 residues. The CDR3 region has the DNA TGTGCCAGCAGCGCAACCCTCATTCTAGCCAAAAACATTCAGTACTTC. It yields the protein CASSATLILAKNIQYF.

This clonotype was found a few times. J is TRBJ1-6 and V is TRBV12-3 or TRBV12-4, with D perhaps matching TRBD1 (5 bases). The V end was cut by 6 bases, the J end by 6 bases, with 15 bases between. There are 15 residues in the CDR3. The CDR3 is CASSALDRPNSPLHF. The DNA for the CDR3 is TGTGCCAGCAGCGCCCTTGACAGACCTAATTCACCCCTCCACTTT.

The CDR3 region is CASSLRGEDNEKLFF. The DNA for the CDR3 is TGCGCCAGCAGCTTGAGAGGGGAAGATAATGAAAAACTGTTTTTT. V usage is TRBV5-1 and J usage is TRBJ1-4; possibly TRBD1 for D (5 bases). Trimming removed 1 base at V and 4 bases at J, with 11 bases between. The CDR3 runs to 15 residues. Germline CDR1 SGHRS, CDR2 YFSETQ. The variable domain in full, with the rest retrieved from reference TRBV5-1 and TRBJ1-4, is KAGVTQTPRYLIKTRGQQVTLSCSPISGHRSVSWYQQTPGQGLQFLFEYFSETQRNKGNFPGRFSGRQFSNSRSEMNVSTLELGDSALYLCASSLRGEDNEKLFFGSGTQLSVL.

This clonotype was found a few times. This sequence joins TRBV20-1 and TRBJ2-1; 13 nucleotides align to TRBD2. Germline V gene data show CDR1 as DFQATT and CDR2 as SNEGSKA (reference sequence). This CDR3 is 13 amino acids long. V shed 8 bases, J shed 5 bases, and the junction held 3 bases outside the gene matches. CDR3 sequence (DNA): TGCAGTCATGGGACTAGCGGGAACAATGAGCAGTTCTTC. It specifies CSHGTSGNNEQFF.

The chain combines TRBV6-1 with TRBJ1-1; D gene unclear. Germline CDR1 reads MNHNS; CDR2 reads SASEGT. CDR3 length: 13 residues. V was pared by 3 bases and J by 0 bases, with 5 bases between. Here the CDR3 DNA reads TGTGCCAGCAGTGACGGGTTGAACACTGAAGCTTTCTTT. Amino acid sequence: CASSDGLNTEAFF.

The rearrangement uses TRBV27 and TRBJ2-5, with D possibly TRBD1 on 5 matching bases. Looked up from germline, CDR1 is MNHEY and CDR2 is SMNVEV (reference sequence). This CDR3 has 14 residues. V lost 3 bases to trimming and J lost 5 bases, with 13 bases between them. The CDR3, as DNA: TGTGCCAGCAGTTTGGGGCCGCCTAAGGAGACCCAGTACTTC. Its translation: CASSLGPPKETQYF.

There are a few counts of this clonotype. The chain links TRBV21-1 to TRBJ1-4; TRBD1, the table's D call, was not compared with the DNA. TRBV21-1 is classified as a pseudogene. This CDR3 contains 14 residues. CDR3 bases: TGTGCCAGCAGCAAGGAGGCAGGGGGTAAAAAACTGTTTTTT. The encoded protein is CASSKEAGGKKLFF.

The rearrangement links TRBV7-2 to TRBJ2-2, with D possibly TRBD2 on 5 matching bases. Deletions cut 5 bases from V and 8 bases from J, with 12 bases between. Germline lookup yields CDR1 SGHTA and CDR2 FQGNSA. This CDR3 has 13 residues. CDR3 sequence reads: CASSRDYVGELFF. For the CDR3, the DNA is TGTGCCAGCAGCCGAGACTACGTAGGGGAGCTGTTTTTT.

As for this clonotype: The junction departs from the called germline gene at one end, perhaps through a read error. V gene TRBV10-2 combines with J gene TRBJ2-1; TRBD2 matches at 11 bases. Germline CDR1 and CDR2: WSHSY and SAAADI. The CDR3 is 15 residues long. The CDR3 is CANSDPGLAANEQFF. As DNA, the CDR3 is TGCGCCAACAGTGACCCGGGACTAGCGGCAAATGAGCAGTTCTTC.

V gene TRBV28 combines with J gene TRBJ2-3; a possible D gene is TRBD2 (6 bases). Deletions cut 2 bases from V and 4 bases from J, with 16 bases between. This CDR3 region has 16 residues. Germline V gene sequence: CDR1 MDHEN, CDR2 SYDVKM. This chain's CDR3 is CASSLVGGGSADTQYF. Here the CDR3 DNA reads TGTGCCAGCAGTTTAGTGGGGGGAGGAAGCGCAGATACGCAGTATTTT.

This rearrangement joins TRBV12-3 or TRBV12-4 to TRBJ2-3, with D perhaps TRBD2 (7 bases). The CDR3 is 14 amino acids. The ends were cut back, 3 bases at V and 5 bases at J, with 12 bases in the middle. In nucleotides, the CDR3 is TGTGCCAGCAGTTTCTTGGGGGGGCGAGATACGCAGTATTTT. The encoded protein is CASSFLGGRDTQYF.

The CDR3 loop is CAWSSRGNGYTF. The CDR3 DNA reads TGTGCCTGGAGTAGTCGAGGGAATGGCTACACCTTC. The chain carries TRBV30 and TRBJ1-2; D uncertain. V was shortened by 2 bases and J by 6 bases, with 10 bases between the two germline ends. CDR1 GTSNPN and CDR2 SVGIG come from the germline V gene (reference sequence). The CDR3 length is 12 residues.

This clonotype has only a few counts. This chain links TRBV6-5 with TRBJ2-1; TRBD2 agrees at 11 bases. The end of the DNA aligns better with TRBJ2-7, so the J call may be wrong. This CDR3 has 18 amino acids. Germline lookup yields CDR1 MNHEY and CDR2 SVGAGI. The CDR3 nucleotides read TGTGCCAGCAGTTACTCGGCCCTACTAGCGGGAGCCTACAATGAGCAGTACTTC. Its translation is CASSYSALLAGAYNEQYF.

The chain employs TRBV29-1 and TRBJ2-5, with D unresolved. Trimming took 7 bases from V and 11 from J, leaving 17 bases between them. The germline CDR1 and CDR2 sequences are SQVTM and ANQGSEA. The CDR3 is made up of 11 amino acids. CDR3 sequence: CSGRSSNEQYF. CDR3 nucleotides: TGCAGCGGGAGATCCTCCAATGAGCAGTACTTC.

This clonotype showed up just a few times. The chain combines TRBV28 with TRBJ2-7; 10 bases agree with TRBD1. The CDR3 is made up of 13 amino acids. V shed 5 bases, J shed 10 bases, and the junction held 8 bases outside the gene matches. CDR1 is MDHEN and CDR2 is SYDVKM in the germline V gene. CDR3 loop: CASSVNRDRGQYF. CDR3 sequence (DNA): TGTGCCAGCAGTGTTAACCGGGACAGGGGACAGTACTTC. The complete variable domain, with remaining parts taken from reference TRBV28 and TRBJ2-7, reads DVKVTQSSRYLVKRTGEKVFLECVQDMDHENMFWYRQDPGLGLRLIYFSYDVKMKEKGDIPEGYSVSREKKERFSLILESASTNQTSMYLCASSVNRDRGQYFGPGTRLTVT.

A few counts support this clonotype. The genes are TRBV3-1 and TRBJ2-1; no clear D gene. The CDR3 extends over 17 amino acids. V lost 2 bases and J lost 2, with 16 bases in between. Germline assignment: CDR1 LGHDT and CDR2 YNNKEL (reference sequence). The CDR3 loop reads CASSQSVLLYAYNEQFF. In nucleotides, the CDR3 is TGTGCCAGCAGCCAATCTGTGTTACTCTACGCCTACAATGAGCAGTTCTTC.

The J gene is TRBJ2-1, the V gene TRBV7-9; 7 positions match TRBD2. CDR1 and CDR2 (germline): SEHNR, FQNEAQ (reference sequence). This CDR3 spans 16 amino acids. After removal of 3 bases from V and 4 bases from J, the junction contained 9 bases not matched to a gene. The DNA of the CDR3 is TGTGCCAGCAGCTTTCGCAGACTAGCTAGTTACAATGAGCAGTTCTTC. Its translation is CASSFRRLASYNEQFF.